The 28 T cell receptor beta chains reported below all come from one sample, sequenced in a study of T cells in narcolepsy. Only in-frame clones appear in the TCRdb table, and some are missing; sequencing was by immunoSEQ multiplex PCR. The data contain 30,000 to 45,000 clones, about 85% of them singletons. Sequencing was done on a sample of CD45RA- memory CD4+ T cells from PBMCs. These receptors came from a human donor with narcolepsy.

The CDR3 here is CSVDWGGRAPDTQYF. The CDR3 DNA reads as TGCAGCGTTGACTGGGGGGGGAGAGCCCCAGATACGCAGTATTTT. The genes are TRBV29-1 and TRBJ2-3; 7 bases agree with TRBD2. With V trimmed by 3 bases and J by 4 bases, 10 bases remained unmatched. Germline V gene lookup returns CDR1 SQVTM and CDR2 ANQGSEA. This CDR3 has 15 residues.

This chain joins TRBV7-8 and TRBJ2-7; weak D call: TRBD1 (6 bases). The CDR3 covers 14 residues. The V end was cut by 2 bases, the J end by 8 bases, with 16 bases between. Germline V gene lookup returns CDR1 SGHVS and CDR2 FQNEAQ. CDR3 residues: CASSLMVAQGKQYF. The DNA for the CDR3 is TGTGCCAGCAGCTTAATGGTCGCTCAGGGGAAGCAGTACTTC.

V usage is TRBV30 and J usage is TRBJ1-2, with 8 bases lining up with TRBD1. Germline loops: CDR1 GTSNPN, CDR2 SVGIG (reference sequence). There are 15 residues in the CDR3. The junction had 10 bases not matched to a gene; V was cut back by 0 bases and J by 7 bases. CDR3: CAWSVQGEVRGGYTF. CDR3 in DNA: TGTGCCTGGAGTGTACAGGGGGAGGTGCGGGGTGGCTACACCTTC.

The J gene is TRBJ2-5, the V gene TRBV5-1; no clear D. V gave up 8 bases and J gave up 4 bases, with 21 bases separating them. The CDR3 contains 15 residues. Germline loops: CDR1 SGHRS, CDR2 YFSETQ. The chain's CDR3 is CASANRPSGGETQYF. The CDR3 DNA sequence: TGCGCCAGTGCAAACCGGCCGTCGGGTGGAGAGACCCAGTACTTC.

This chain links TRBV9 with TRBJ1-4; D perhaps matches TRBD1 (6 bases). The germline V gene encodes CDR1 SGDLS and CDR2 YYNGEE. This CDR3 is 14 amino acids long. V lost 6 bases, J lost 8 bases, and 17 bases lay in between. This chain's CDR3 is CASNPEGGREKLFF. Here the CDR3 DNA reads TGTGCCAGCAACCCCGAGGGGGGACGGGAAAAACTGTTTTTT.

The chain couples TRBV29-1 to TRBJ1-1; perhaps TRBD1 as D (5 bases). Germline CDR1 and CDR2: SQVTM and ANQGSEA. The CDR3 extends over 14 amino acids. Trimming cost V 7 bases and J 4 bases, with 19 bases left between them. CDR3 DNA sequence: TGCAGCGCCCTGACCGGGGCAAGGGGCACTGAAGCTTTCTTT. Translating gives CSALTGARGTEAFF.

Here the CDR3 reads CASRPRTSGSYNEQFF. As DNA, the CDR3 is TGTGCCAGCAGACCTCGGACTAGCGGGTCCTACAATGAGCAGTTCTTC. V usage is TRBV2 and J usage is TRBJ2-1, with TRBD2 matching 11 bases. Germline CDR1 is SNHLY and CDR2 is FYNNEI. The CDR3 consists of 16 residues. V shed 6 bases, J shed 1 base, and the junction held 5 bases outside the gene matches.

The V and J genes are TRBV7-6 and TRBJ1-2, with a possible D match to TRBD1 (6 bases). In germline, CDR1 is SGHVS, CDR2 FNYEAQ. The CDR3 is 13 amino acids. The V end lost 8 bases, the J end lost 4 bases, and 14 bases lay between the germline ends. The CDR3 bases are TGTGCCAGCTCACAGGGTTTTGGCTATGGCTACACCTTC. Residues: CASSQGFGYGYTF. The variable domain in full, with the rest retrieved from reference TRBV7-6 and TRBJ1-2, is GAGVSQSPRYKVTKRGQDVALRCDPISGHVSLYWYRQALGQGPEFLTYFNYEAQQDKSGLPNDRFSAERPEGSISTLTIQRTEQRDSAMYRCASSQGFGYGYTFGSGTRLTVV.

This clone came up a few times. The DNA of the CDR3 is TGTGCCAGCAGCTCCACAGGGTCCAGGACTGAAGCTTTCTTT. It encodes CASSSTGSRTEAFF. V gene TRBV5-6 combines with J gene TRBJ1-1; TRBD1 is a possible D gene (6 bases). There are 14 residues in the CDR3. The germline CDR1 and CDR2 sequences are SGHDT and YYEEEE. Trimming took off 3 bases at V and 5 bases at J, with 14 bases between the two ends.

The chain has TRBV9 and TRBJ2-6; D may be TRBD2 (5 bases). V lost 3 bases and J 0 bases, leaving 10 bases between the germline ends. The CDR3 length is 16 residues. The V gene's germline CDR1 is SGDLS and CDR2 YYNGEE. The CDR3 reads CASSAWTFSGANVLTF. The CDR3 region has the DNA TGTGCCAGCAGCGCGTGGACTTTCTCTGGGGCCAACGTCCTGACTTTC. The full variable domain, in which reference TRBV9 and TRBJ2-6 provide the parts outside the CDR3, is DSGVTQTPKHLITATGQRVTLRCSPRSGDLSVYWYQQSLDQGLQFLIQYYNGEERAKGNILERFSAQQFPDLHSELNLSSLELGDSALYFCASSAWTFSGANVLTFGAGSRLTVL.

The genes are TRBV30 and TRBJ1-2; D call uncertain. The CDR3 extends over 12 amino acids. Trimming cost V 4 bases and J 4 bases, with 10 bases left between them. CDR1 is GTSNPN, CDR2 SVGIG, per germline (reference sequence). Here the CDR3 DNA reads TGTGCCTGGAACGGGAATAGCTATGGCTACACCTTC. This gives the protein CAWNGNSYGYTF.

The genes are TRBV7-2 and TRBJ1-2; no clear D. Per the germline V gene, CDR1 is SGHTA and CDR2 is FQGNSA. V lost 4 bases to trimming and J lost 2 bases, with 11 bases between them. This CDR3 has 14 residues. The CDR3 spells CASSYQYGNYGYTF. The CDR3 region has the DNA TGTGCCAGCAGCTACCAATACGGAAACTATGGCTACACCTTC.

V is TRBV19 and J is TRBJ1-5; 8 bases fit TRBD1. With V trimmed by 6 bases and J by 6 bases, 4 bases remained unmatched. Germline loops: CDR1 LNHDA, CDR2 SQIVND (reference sequence). There are 13 residues in the CDR3. DNA of the CDR3: TGTGCCAGTAGGACGGACAGGGTTCAGCCCCAGCATTTT. Translation gives CASRTDRVQPQHF.

This clone was seen a single time. The chain employs TRBV2 and TRBJ2-7, with 10 bases lining up with TRBD1. The V and J ends lost 8 bases and 3 bases, in that order; junction bases with no gene match: 4. CDR1 and CDR2 (germline): SNHLY, FYNNEI. This CDR3 is built from 13 residues. The CDR3 region is CASGGQGNYEQYF. The CDR3 nucleotides read TGTGCCAGCGGGGGACAGGGGAACTACGAGCAGTACTTC.

The chain recombines TRBV6-1 with TRBJ2-7; D gene unclear. V was cut by 2 bases and J by 2 bases, with 7 bases left in between. This CDR3 comprises 13 residues. CDR1 MNHNS and CDR2 SASEGT come from the germline V gene. In DNA, the CDR3 is TGTGCCAGCAGTGAAAGGCTGCCCTACGAGCAGTACTTC. This translates into CASSERLPYEQYF.

The chain is built from TRBV19 and TRBJ1-5; D is ambiguous. This CDR3 has 14 residues. Per the germline V gene, CDR1 is LNHDA and CDR2 is SQIVND (reference sequence). V dropped 4 bases and J dropped 1 base, with 8 bases sitting between them. This CDR3 reads CASSTPPSNQPQHF. The CDR3 DNA sequence: TGTGCCAGTAGTACGCCTCCCAGCAATCAGCCCCAGCATTTT.

Comment on this clone: Within the sample, other DNA sequences also encode this same CDR3. J is TRBJ2-2 and V is TRBV2; 7 bases map to TRBD2. The V segment lost 6 bases and the J segment 2 bases; nucleotides outside the gene matches: 6. Germline V lookup: CDR1 SNHLY, CDR2 FYNNEI. CDR3 length: 15 residues. For the CDR3, the DNA is TGTGCCAGCAGCCCCGGGACTATAAACACCGGGGAGCTGTTTTTT. Amino acid sequence: CASSPGTINTGELFF.

The chain couples TRBV11-2 to TRBJ2-5; the match to TRBD1 covers 7 bases. Trimming at V came to 5 bases and at J to 4 bases, leaving 7 bases not matched to a gene. The CDR3 loop spans 14 amino acids. Germline V gene sequence: CDR1 SGHAT, CDR2 FQNNGV. The chain's CDR3 is CASSQTGNRETQYF. The CDR3 DNA sequence: TGTGCCAGCAGCCAGACAGGGAATCGAGAGACCCAGTACTTC. Supplemented by reference TRBV11-2 and TRBJ2-5, the full variable domain reads EAGVAQSPRYKIIEKRQSVAFWCNPISGHATLYWYQQILGQGPKLLIQFQNNGVVDDSQLPKDRFSAERLKGVDSTLKIQPAKLEDSAVYLCASSQTGNRETQYFGPGTRLLVL.

This sequence joins TRBV7-9 and TRBJ2-5; D remains unclear. The CDR3 is 13 amino acids. Germline V gene sequence: CDR1 SEHNR, CDR2 FQNEAQ (reference sequence). V gave up 3 bases and J gave up 1 base, with 6 bases separating them. CDR3 loop: CASSLPPQETQYF. DNA for the CDR3: TGTGCCAGCAGCTTGCCACCCCAAGAGACCCAGTACTTC.

This clone was found once. The chain has TRBV7-2 and TRBJ1-2; possibly TRBD1 for D (5 bases). Germline V gene data show CDR1 as SGHTA and CDR2 as FQGNSA. This CDR3 contains 13 residues. With 7 bases removed from V and 4 bases from J, the gap between germline ends came to 13 bases. CDR3 in amino acids: CASTPREGYGYTF. In DNA, the CDR3 is TGTGCCAGCACCCCCAGGGAGGGCTATGGCTACACCTTC.

The gene calls are TRBV2 and TRBJ1-4; 11 bases fit TRBD1. After removal of 0 bases from V and 11 bases from J, the junction contained 5 bases not matched to a gene. Germline CDR1 is SNHLY and CDR2 is FYNNEI. CDR3 length equals 15 residues. For the CDR3, the DNA is TGTGCCAGCAGTGAAGCGGCGGACAGGGGGCGCAAACTGTTTTTT. Its translation is CASSEAADRGRKLFF.

V and J are TRBV4-1 and TRBJ2-5, with 10 bases fitting TRBD2. The V segment lost 1 base and the J segment 5 bases; nucleotides outside the gene matches: 7. CDR1 MGHRA and CDR2 YSYEKL come from the germline V gene. This CDR3 spans 16 amino acids. The CDR3 region is CASSQASGGARETQYF. The CDR3 nucleotides read TGCGCCAGCAGCCAAGCGAGCGGGGGGGCCCGGGAGACCCAGTACTTC.

V is TRBV19 and J is TRBJ1-5, with 12 bases aligning to TRBD1. J was trimmed by 1 base and V by 6 bases; bases with no gene match: 13. Germline V gene lookup returns CDR1 LNHDA and CDR2 SQIVND (reference sequence). This CDR3 comprises 19 residues. In DNA, the CDR3 is TGTGCCAGTAGCCCGGGACAGGGGGCTGTACGAGTAAGCAATCAGCCCCAGCATTTT. This encodes CASSPGQGAVRVSNQPQHF.

This chain joins TRBV10-1 and TRBJ2-4, with D perhaps given as TRBD1 or TRBD2 (6 bases each). The CDR3 is 20 amino acids. V lost 0 bases and J lost 0, with 21 bases in between. Germline-derived CDR1 and CDR2 are WNHNN and SYGVQD (reference sequence). In DNA, the CDR3 is TGCGCCAGCAGTGAGTCAAGGAGGGGACCAGGGGCCCTAGCCAAAAACATTCAGTACTTC. Encoded protein: CASSESRRGPGALAKNIQYF.

This clone appeared a single time. Here the CDR3 DNA reads TGTGCCAGCAGCGTAGCATGGCGGGGGGCCTACAATGAGCAGTTCTTC. It codes for CASSVAWRGAYNEQFF. The chain uses TRBV9 and TRBJ2-1; TRBD2 matches at 8 bases. The CDR3 runs 16 residues. The J segment lost 2 bases and the V segment lost 0 bases, leaving 4 bases of the junction unmatched. The germline CDR1 and CDR2 sequences are SGDLS and YYNGEE.

The genes are TRBV7-2 and TRBJ2-5; D gene unclear. CDR1 is SGHTA and CDR2 is FQGNSA in the germline V gene. This CDR3 has 12 residues. Trimming shortened V by 0 bases and J by 9 bases, and 8 bases separated the two germline ends. Here the CDR3 reads CASSLAKRSQYF. The DNA for the CDR3 is TGTGCCAGCAGCTTAGCGAAACGGTCCCAGTACTTC.

This clone ranks as large (0.1 to 1%). Other DNA sequences in the same sample also yield this CDR3. The chain employs TRBV5-1 and TRBJ1-6, with 11 bases fitting TRBD1. The CDR3 covers 15 residues. The trim removed 1 base at V and 9 bases at J, leaving 3 bases unmatched. Germline V gene sequence: CDR1 SGHRS, CDR2 YFSETQ. The CDR3 reads CASSLKGQGGSPLHF. DNA of the CDR3: TGCGCCAGCAGCTTGAAGGGACAGGGGGGTTCACCCCTCCACTTT.

V gene TRBV30 combines with J gene TRBJ1-5; TRBD1 agrees at 8 bases. The CDR3 covers 15 residues. CDR1 and CDR2 (germline): GTSNPN, SVGIG (reference sequence). V shed 0 bases, J shed 9 bases, and the junction held 10 bases outside the gene matches. The CDR3 sequence: CAWSVIGTGGWPQHF. The CDR3, as DNA: TGTGCCTGGAGTGTAATCGGAACAGGGGGGTGGCCCCAGCATTTT.